The sequence of this TCR beta chain was determined in a study of blood T cells in healthy people across ages (dated by TCRdb to the mid-2010s). Study-wide context: In model experiments, template switching captured about one uniquely barcoded TCR beta cDNA molecule for every two T cells. The study measured age-related changes in TCR beta repertoire diversity using deep sequencing normalized with unique cDNA molecular identifiers. For two donors (one aged 18 to 30 and one aged 80 or older), the study analyzed two additional independent replicas of 1 million unique cDNA reads from the same blood draw. The donors were divided into four age groups: young (average around 16 years), middle-aged (about 40), aged (about 60) and long-lived (around 80). To avoid experimental bias, donors of different ages were spread randomly across the sequencing lanes.

Libraries were made using 5' RACE. Data came from an Illumina HiSeq 2500. The second PCR ran for roughly 7 to 11 cycles and used a J-beta primer mix along with a sample-barcoded 5' primer. Each TCR beta cDNA molecule received a unique molecular identifier from a template-switch 5' adaptor carrying 12 random nucleotides. At least 3 million CDR3-containing paired-end reads were obtained from each sample. First-strand cDNA synthesis was performed from all RNA using the Mint cDNA synthesis kit, with priming by a TRBC-specific oligonucleotide. After uracil-DNA glycosylase treatment, a first 18-cycle PCR used universal primers M1SS and BC2_uni_R on all cDNA. The published analysis was carried out like this. Normalization of each sample was performed by random selection of 1 million high-quality reads, each carrying a distinct molecular identifier. Reads with shared molecular identifiers were discarded instead of being binned into consensus sequences. MiTCR, with a Q25 quality threshold and the strictest error-elimination algorithm, was used for CDR3 identification, clonotype clustering and error correction. A nonparametric unseen species model with Euler transformation was used to estimate lower-bound total TCR beta diversity. In TCRdb, the public reads were trimmed at Q25 with fastp and aligned with MiXCR, with productive beta chains retained. Merged by CDR3 protein, the rows form single entries marked with the most common genes and DNA. None of the V and J calls come from the authors' own analysis; TCRdb made them. This sample has about 1 million distinct CDR3 sequences in its table, and around 45% of those were observed once. The top ten clones comprise around 18% of the sample.

This clonotype was detected only a few times. It lacks a known antigen. Qualities for individual bases were not recorded, and no much larger clone is one base off. Findings and caveats that apply to the study as a whole: There was a strong correlation between observed TCR beta diversity and the percentage of naive T cells measured by flow cytometry. The long-lived group showed more naive CD4+ T cells, fewer expanded clones and increased TCR diversity than the aged group, suggesting age selection. Observed TCR beta diversity per million T cells fell roughly linearly with age, and a significant reduction was already apparent by age around 39. Estimates of total diversity based on one million sequenced T cells were considered lower bounds and underestimates. The CMV infection status of donors was not known, potentially confounding age-related changes in expanded clonotypes. Conclusive comparison of naive and antigen-experienced compartments was prevented by the profiling of bulk unsorted PBMCs.

CDR1 is given as SGHVS and CDR2 as FNYEAQ, both from the germline V gene. The CDR3, from cysteine to phenylalanine, totals 16 residues. CDR3 DNA only is kept here, 48 bases in frame from base 1. Ends trimmed: V by 2 bases, J by 1 base; bases unmatched to a gene: 2. The donors were a few dozen Caucasian individuals from Russia, aged roughly 6 to 90 years, who were systemically healthy. About 10 milliliters of peripheral blood were drawn from each donor into EDTA-treated Vacutainer tubes. Ficoll-Paque density-gradient centrifugation was used to isolate PBMCs, with at least 6.5 million per sample. Trizol reagent was used to extract total RNA from PBMCs, with at least 6 micrograms per sample. For every donor, flow cytometry on a PBMC aliquot measured the percentage of naive CD45RAhigh/CD27high T cells.

This receptor was taken from a woman in her fifties or sixties in good health. The chain couples TRBV7-6 to TRBJ2-2; 9 bases in the junction line up with TRBD2. The sample comprised blood. The DNA sequence is given as TGTGCCAGCAGCTTAACACTAGCGGGGAACACCGGGGAGCTGTTTTTT. This codes for CASSLTLAGNTGELFF.